The rows below give T cell receptor beta chains drawn from one sample of a study of OX40 agonist ivuxolimab in advanced cancers. TCRdb keeps only in-frame clones here, not all; method: immunoSEQ multiplex PCR. The sample lists about 63,000 clones, approximately 90% occurring once. This specimen was CD4+ or CD8+ T cells sorted from blood, taken in a trial of the OX40 agonist ivuxolimab. These receptor sequences come from an adult with an advanced solid tumor such as melanoma, head and neck, liver or kidney cancer. The CDR3 runs from the conserved cysteine through the conserved F or W. Fields, in order: V gene, D gene, clone size, J gene, CDR3 protein, CDR3 DNA. D genes are given only for firm matches. Clone sizes are given selectively: once, few, many, or a class where the clone is expanded.

>TRBV27|.|few|TRBJ1-6
CASSLIRGNSPLHF
TGTGCCAGCAGTTTAATCAGGGGTAATTCACCCCTCCACTTT
>TRBV9|.|.|TRBJ2-1
CASSVVSGNYNEQFF
TGTGCCAGCAGCGTAGTTTCGGGTAATTACAATGAGCAGTTCTTC
>TRBV1|.|.|TRBJ1-5
CTSSAGQPGWQPQHF
TGCACCAGCAGCGCTGGACAGCCAGGGTGGCAGCCCCAGCATTTT
>TRBV7-6|.|.|TRBJ2-7
CASSLAGSYEQYF
TGTGCCAGCAGCTTAGCGGGCTCCTACGAGCAGTACTTC
>TRBV19|.|.|TRBJ2-1
CASSIVRSSYNEQFF
TGTGCCAGTAGTATTGTCCGGAGCTCCTACAATGAGCAGTTCTTC
>TRBV6-5|.|.|TRBJ1-6
CASSYREPQSPLHF
TGTGCCAGCAGTTACAGGGAACCCCAATCACCCCTCCACTTT
>TRBV7-9|.|.|TRBJ2-1
CASSPHIREQFF
TGTGCCAGCAGCCCGCACATCCGGGAGCAGTTCTTC
>TRBV6-1|.|.|TRBJ2-7
CASSPWPGPEQYF
TGTGCCAGCAGCCCCTGGCCGGGACCAGAGCAGTACTTC
>TRBV5-6|.|once|TRBJ2-7
CASSLYGDYEQYF
TGTGCCAGCAGCTTGTACGGAGACTACGAGCAGTACTTC
>TRBV4-1|.|.|TRBJ2-2
CASSQVAGTNTGELFF
TGCGCCAGCAGCCAAGTGGCAGGGACGAACACCGGGGAGCTGTTTTTT
>TRBV6-1|.|.|TRBJ1-5
CASGAHSNQPQHF
TGTGCCAGCGGGGCTCATAGCAATCAGCCCCAGCATTTT
>TRBV27|.|.|TRBJ1-2
CASSFLGGRNGYTF
TGTGCCAGCAGTTTCTTAGGGGGAAGGAATGGCTACACCTTC
>TRBV13|.|.|TRBJ1-1
CASSPGAGEAFF
TGTGCCAGCAGCCCCGGGGCCGGTGAAGCTTTCTTT
>TRBV5-6|TRBD1|.|TRBJ1-2
CASSAGQGGYGYTF
TGTGCCAGCAGCGCGGGACAGGGGGGGTATGGCTACACCTTC
>TRBV15|TRBD1|.|TRBJ1-6
CATSRDRTLGAVHF
TGTGCCACCAGCAGGGACAGGACATTAGGGGCGGTGCACTTT
>TRBV4-2|TRBD2|.|TRBJ2-1
CASSQGLAESSYNEQFF
TGTGCCAGCAGCCAAGGACTAGCGGAAAGCTCCTACAATGAGCAGTTCTTC
>TRBV29-1|.|.|TRBJ2-1
CSVEAGETEQFF
TGCAGCGTTGAGGCAGGGGAGACCGAGCAGTTCTTC
>TRBV28|.|.|TRBJ1-3
CASSPGNSGNTIYF
TGTGCCAGCAGCCCTGGGAACTCTGGAAACACCATATATTTT
>TRBV19|.|.|TRBJ2-7
CASSPTGLGSYEQYF
TGTGCCAGTAGCCCGACGGGACTGGGCTCCTACGAGCAGTACTTC
>TRBV2|.|.|TRBJ2-3
CASFSRGADTQYF
TGTGCCAGCTTCTCCAGGGGTGCAGATACGCAGTATTTT
>TRBV2|TRBD1|.|TRBJ1-4
CASSPLDREEKLFF
TGTGCCAGCAGCCCATTGGACAGGGAAGAAAAACTGTTTTTT
>TRBV7-7|.|.|TRBJ2-5
CASSLERTGDVQYF
TGTGCTAGCAGCTTAGAAAGGACGGGTGACGTCCAGTACTTC
>TRBV7-9|.|once|TRBJ2-1
CASIPSTGYQPLDEQFF
TGTGCCAGCATACCAAGCACGGGATACCAACCTCTCGATGAGCAGTTCTTC
>TRBV11-2|.|.|TRBJ2-1
CASSPPPPALVDEQFF
TGTGCCAGCAGCCCACCCCCTCCTGCACTAGTGGATGAGCAGTTCTTC
>TRBV6-5|.|.|TRBJ2-5
CASRLAGVGETQYF
TGTGCCAGCAGACTCGCTGGGGTGGGAGAGACCCAGTACTTC
>TRBV28|.|.|TRBJ2-2
CASSFDTGELFF
TGTGCCAGCAGTTTTGACACCGGGGAGCTGTTTTTT
>TRBV11-3|.|.|TRBJ2-7
CASSIGTLGEQYF
TGTGCCAGCAGCATCGGGACCCTCGGGGAGCAGTACTTC
>TRBV7-6|.|.|TRBJ2-1
CASSFGALGYNEQFF
TGTGCCAGCAGCTTTGGGGCGCTGGGGTACAATGAGCAGTTCTTC
>TRBV29-1|TRBD2|.|TRBJ2-5
CSVEFERGLLGTQYF
TGCAGCGTTGAATTTGAGCGGGGGCTTCTAGGGACCCAGTACTTC
>TRBV6-1|.|.|TRBJ2-1
CASSERRVSSYNEQFF
TGTGCCAGCAGTGAAAGACGGGTCAGCTCCTACAATGAGCAGTTCTTC
>TRBV27|.|.|TRBJ2-6
CASSLSRGSGANVLTF
TGTGCCAGCAGTTTATCCCGTGGCTCTGGGGCCAACGTCCTGACTTTC
>TRBV27|.|.|TRBJ2-5
CASSLWPSRAETQYF
TGTGCCAGCAGTTTATGGCCCTCCCGAGCGGAGACCCAGTACTTC
>TRBV18|TRBD1|.|TRBJ2-1
CASSPSEYDRGRLNEQFF
TGTGCCAGCTCACCCTCCGAATACGACAGGGGGCGTCTCAATGAGCAGTTCTTC
>TRBV7-8|.|.|TRBJ1-5
CASSLEGGQTNQPQHF
TGTGCCAGCAGCTTAGAGGGTGGGCAGACCAATCAGCCCCAGCATTTT
>TRBV27|.|.|TRBJ2-7
CASSFGQTTYEQYF
TGTGCCAGCAGTTTTGGACAGACCACCTACGAGCAGTACTTC
>TRBV29-1|TRBD1|.|TRBJ2-1
CSVGGTGTRGAYNEQFF
TGCAGCGTTGGTGGGACAGGGACGCGAGGGGCCTACAATGAGCAGTTCTTC
>TRBV11-2|.|.|TRBJ2-1
CASTSTSSFDEQFF
TGTGCCAGCACCTCAACCTCTAGCTTCGATGAGCAGTTCTTC
>TRBV7-9|TRBD2|.|TRBJ2-2
CASSHPTSGGLNTGELFF
TGTGCCAGCAGCCATCCGACTAGCGGGGGACTGAACACCGGGGAGCTGTTTTTT
>TRBV2|.|.|TRBJ2-6
CASILGSGANVLTF
TGTGCCAGCATCTTGGGCTCTGGGGCCAACGTCCTGACTTTC
>TRBV9|TRBD1|.|TRBJ1-3
CASSARQGGNTIYF
TGTGCCAGCAGCGCGAGACAGGGGGGAAACACCATATATTTT
>TRBV7-9|TRBD1|.|TRBJ1-4
CASSPGQANEKLFF
TGTGCCAGCAGCCCGGGACAGGCTAATGAAAAACTGTTTTTT
>TRBV13|.|.|TRBJ2-2
CASTFGTWSAGELFF
TGTGCCAGCACCTTCGGGACGTGGTCTGCCGGGGAGCTGTTTTTT
>TRBV30|TRBD2|once|TRBJ2-1
CAWRSSGFNEQFF
TGTGCCTGGAGGTCTAGCGGGTTCAATGAGCAGTTCTTC
>TRBV4-1|.|few|TRBJ1-5
CASSQDGESQHF
TGCGCCAGCAGCCAAGATGGAGAATCCCAGCATTTT
>TRBV4-1|.|.|TRBJ1-3
CASSQWQGTGTIYF
TGCGCCAGCAGCCAATGGCAGGGGACGGGCACCATATATTTT
>TRBV4-3|TRBD2|.|TRBJ2-7
CASSLTSGSYEQYF
TGCGCCAGCAGCCTAACTAGCGGTTCCTACGAGCAGTACTTC
>TRBV13|TRBD2|.|TRBJ2-1
CASSHPLAGGSSYNEQFF
TGTGCCAGCAGCCATCCACTAGCGGGAGGAAGCTCCTACAATGAGCAGTTCTTC
>TRBV7-2|.|.|TRBJ1-4
CASSLAWGAEGEKLFF
TGTGCCAGCAGCTTAGCGTGGGGGGCGGAGGGTGAAAAACTGTTTTTT
>TRBV7-9|.|.|TRBJ2-7
CASSNRDKSYEQYF
TGTGCCAGCAGCAACCGGGACAAGTCCTACGAGCAGTACTTC
>TRBV27|.|.|TRBJ2-7
CASSLLGNYEQYF
TGTGCCAGCAGTTTATTAGGAAACTACGAGCAGTACTTC
>TRBV27|TRBD2|once|TRBJ2-1
CASSLSISGKFNEQFF
TGTGCCAGCAGTTTAAGTATTAGCGGGAAGTTCAATGAGCAGTTCTTC
>TRBV4-1|.|.|TRBJ2-3
CASSPRIGPAPTDTQYF
TGCGCCAGCAGCCCGCGCATAGGCCCCGCTCCCACAGATACGCAGTATTTT
>TRBV5-1|TRBD2|.|TRBJ2-1
CASRTSGDYNEQFF
TGCGCCAGCAGGACTAGCGGGGACTACAATGAGCAGTTCTTC